This TCR beta chain was recovered during a study of blood T cell repertoires in COVID-19. Background on the study: Whether acute or convalescent, the COVID-19 samples came from the United States, Italy and Spain.

The germline V gene has CDR1 ENHRY and CDR2 SYGVKD. Trimming pared 0 bases from V and 2 bases from J, leaving 8 bases between. The CDR3 runs to 14 residues. In the authors' methods: The authors estimated nucleated cell counts from reference gene primer amplification. Some clones are missing from TCRdb's copy, which holds only in-frame ones; the method was immunoSEQ multiplex PCR. Clone size and the V and J calls come from that table; the DNA yielded D and trimming. The sample has about 140,000 clones; 89% are singletons. The sequencing sample was made of peripheral blood. The sequence was obtained from a human donor in a cohort sampled during active COVID-19. The chain combines TRBV10-3 with TRBJ2-7; D is unclear. CDR3 sequence (DNA): TGTGCCATCAGTGAGTCGACGCAGGCCTACGAGCAGTACTTC. This encodes CAISESTQAYEQYF.